This is a list of T cell receptor beta chains from one sample in a study of blood T cell repertoires in COVID-19. Generated by immunoSEQ multiplex PCR, the TCRdb table keeps only in-frame clones and is missing some. This table holds roughly 440,000 clones, about 87% found once. The sample consisted of peripheral blood. The receptors derive from a woman between 50 and 59 years old with COVID-19, enrolled during active disease. CDR3s leave out the opening cysteine and the closing phenylalanine or tryptophan.

j_call v_call cdr3_aa
TRBJ2-4 TRBV6-5 ASRQTGASKNIQY
TRBJ2-2 TRBV5-4 ASSLGGGYTGELF
TRBJ2-7 TRBV29-1 SVRTSGGAVEQY
TRBJ1-4 TRBV4-1 ASSSRGANEKLF
TRBJ1-1 TRBV10-3 AIRRDINRGNTEAF
TRBJ2-7 TRBV6-1 ASSDSRGAYEQY
TRBJ2-3 TRBV6-4 ASSDSGRGLDTQY
TRBJ2-1 TRBV11-3 ASSLGHTADNEQF
TRBJ1-4 TRBV2 ASRFTTNEKLF
TRBJ2-5 TRBV30 AWGKGLSGETQY
TRBJ1-2 TRBV4-1 ASSQPGQAYYGYT
TRBJ1-1 TRBV29-1 SVEGGSRTEAF
TRBJ1-6 TRBV2 ASSDNRGPTPLH
TRBJ1-1 TRBV30 AWTGDLRAEAF